This T cell receptor beta chain was recovered during a study of cytomegalovirus exposure and HLA in healthy donors. General observations from the study: In vitro assays verified that three CMV-associated chains recognized CMV antigens specifically. Most TCR sequences showed up rarely, but some public TCRs showed up in many donors. 164 TCR beta chains were listed as cytomegalovirus-associated.

The study drew the donors from its approximately 130-subject validation cohort, separate from the 666-subject first cohort. Generated by immunoSEQ multiplex PCR, the TCRdb table keeps only in-frame clones and is missing some. The data contain some 130,000 clones, approximately 82% of them singletons. A single count supports this clone. Its antigen is not known. At one end the junction does not follow the germline gene, possibly because of a read error. Looked up from germline, CDR1 is SGHTA and CDR2 is FQGNSA. This CDR3 has 11 residues. The sample consisted of PBMCs. The chain recombines TRBV7-2 with TRBJ2-5, with no clear D. The sequence was obtained from a man aged 25-45 years in good health and CMV-seropositive. The CDR3, as DNA: TGTGCCAGCAGTTTAGCTAAGACCCAGTACTTC. Protein: CASSLAKTQYF.